The clone carrying this T cell receptor beta chain showed up many times. The data stem from a study of spatial heterogeneity in lung cancer. The sample's time point: sample taken at primary tumor resection. No cells were sorted before sequencing. The whole RNA sequenced was extracted from tumor, nontumor lung or frozen PBMC. The germline gives CDR1 DFQATT, CDR2 SNEGSKA (reference sequence). Trimming cost V 6 bases and J 7 bases; bases outside gene matches: 6. CDR3 length equals 14 residues. The presence of a unique molecular identifier marked each TCR cDNA molecule. TCRdb redid the calling of the 5' RACE reads with MiXCR, one entry per CDR3 protein. The table lists approximately 49,000 distinct CDR3 sequences, less than 6% of them singletons.

The gene calls are TRBV20-1 and TRBJ2-1; 13 bases align to TRBD2. The material was PBMCs, obtained at surgery. The TCR comes from a male donor with early-stage non-small cell lung cancer. This CDR3 is CSAPGLAGVNEQFF. The CDR3 region has the DNA TGCAGTGCACCCGGACTAGCGGGAGTAAATGAGCAGTTCTTC.